This TCR beta chain was obtained from a study of T-cell reconstitution after alpha-beta-depleted transplantation in children. This clonotype was observed at least ten times. The antigen remains undetermined. The study's findings and limits: Once a year had passed after transplant, T-cell counts and diversity came mostly from newly produced T cells. Expanded graft clones, several hundred of them, were reportedly the source of alpha-beta T cells about two months after transplant. Surviving recipient cells, namely T cells and thymic progenitors, were the source of high day-60 TCRbeta diversity in some patients.

The CDR3 has 14 residues. Germline V gives CDR1 LNHDA, CDR2 SQIVND (reference sequence). The germline V and J ends were trimmed by 3 bases and 1 base, with 7 bases remaining between them. Unique molecular identifiers were used to barcode this TCRbeta library. One entry per CDR3 protein results from TCRdb running MiXCR on the PCR reads. In the table there are hundreds of thousands of distinct CDR3 sequences, less than 15% of which are singletons. This TCR was recovered from a girl aged 2-10 years with congenital amegakaryocytic thrombocytopenia, due to receive a stem cell transplant. The sample in question was PBMCs, obtained before TCRalphabeta/CD19-depleted stem cell transplant. The rearrangement joins TRBV19 to TRBJ1-5; tentatively, D is TRBD1 (5 bases). DNA of the CDR3: TGTGCCAGTAGTATCCAGGGAAGCAATCAGCCCCAGCATTTT. It is translated as CASSIQGSNQPQHF. Variable domain in full (rest from reference TRBV19 and TRBJ1-5): DGGITQSPKYLFRKEGQNVTLSCEQNLNHDAMYWYRQDPGQGLRLIYYSQIVNDFQKGDIAEGYSVSREKKESFPLTVTSAQKNPTAFYLCASSIQGSNQPQHFGDGTRLSIL.